What follows describes a single T cell receptor beta chain. Antigen: not known. Assay: immunoSEQ multiplex PCR; the TCRdb copy retains only in-frame clones and omits some. The table records millions of clones, 85% to 95% of them present only once. The CDR3 sequence is 16 residues long. The ends lost 2 bases at V and 1 base at J; junction bases unmatched: 8. Germline CDR1 reads SGHRS; CDR2 reads YFSETQ. This sample is drawn from a study of shared clonotypes between healthy human individuals. Whole-study context: Per-donor plates numbered three CD4 naive, three CD4 memory, two CD8 naive and one CD8 memory. The study, taken as a whole, reports: What naive subsets generally showed was a larger estimated richness than memory subsets showed.

The material sequenced was naive CD4+ T cells sorted from blood. Subset reported: CD45RA+ positively selected. The receptor comes from a young man in good health. V gene TRBV5-1 combines with J gene TRBJ2-5; the match to TRBD1 covers 7 bases. CDR3 loop: CASSFGDRVGQETQYF. For the CDR3, the DNA is TGCGCCAGCAGCTTTGGAGACAGGGTTGGCCAAGAGACCCAGTACTTC.